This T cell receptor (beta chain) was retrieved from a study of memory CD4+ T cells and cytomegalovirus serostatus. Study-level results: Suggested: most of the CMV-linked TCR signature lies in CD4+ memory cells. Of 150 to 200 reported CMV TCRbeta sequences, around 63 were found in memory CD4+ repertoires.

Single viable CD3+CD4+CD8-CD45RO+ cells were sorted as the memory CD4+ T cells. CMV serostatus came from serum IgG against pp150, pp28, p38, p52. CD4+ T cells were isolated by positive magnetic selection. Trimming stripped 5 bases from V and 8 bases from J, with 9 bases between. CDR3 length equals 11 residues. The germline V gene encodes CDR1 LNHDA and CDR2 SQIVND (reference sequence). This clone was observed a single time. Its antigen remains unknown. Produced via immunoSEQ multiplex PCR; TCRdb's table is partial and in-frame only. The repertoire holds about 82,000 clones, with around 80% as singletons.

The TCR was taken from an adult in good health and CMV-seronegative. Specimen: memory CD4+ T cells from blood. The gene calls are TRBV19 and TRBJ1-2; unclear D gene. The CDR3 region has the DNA TGTGCCAGTAGTCGGGTTGGGGGCTACACCTTC. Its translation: CASSRVGGYTF. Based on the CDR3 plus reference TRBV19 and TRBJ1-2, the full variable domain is DGGITQSPKYLFRKEGQNVTLSCEQNLNHDAMYWYRQDPGQGLRLIYYSQIVNDFQKGDIAEGYSVSREKKESFPLTVTSAQKNPTAFYLCASSRVGGYTFGSGTRLTVV.